The 14 T cell receptor beta chains listed next were all sequenced from one sample in a study of cytomegalovirus exposure and HLA in healthy donors. The PCR employed 60 Vbeta primers together with 13 Jbeta primers. Sequencing was performed with immunoSEQ multiplex PCR; in TCRdb, only in-frame clones are kept and a portion is missing. The data contain tens of thousands of clones, 7.6% of them singletons. Sequencing input: PBMCs. These receptors came from a man aged 50 to 59 in good health and CMV-seronegative.

This chain uses TRBV5-4 with TRBJ2-3; tentatively, D is TRBD2 (6 bases). There are 14 residues in the CDR3. Trimming removed 5 bases from V and 2 bases from J, with 12 bases in between. Per germline, CDR1 SGHNT and CDR2 YYREEE (reference sequence). The CDR3: CASSLAGPTDTQYF. In DNA form, the CDR3 reads TGTGCCAGCAGTCTGGCGGGGCCCACAGATACGCAGTATTTT.

This clone appeared once. The gene calls are TRBV27 and TRBJ2-1, with 9 bases matching TRBD2. The CDR3 totals 15 residues. Germline values: CDR1 MNHEY, CDR2 SMNVEV (reference sequence). V was clipped by 0 bases and J by 7 bases; unmatched bases: 4. CDR3 in DNA: TGTGCCAGCAGTTTATCCGGACTAGCGTCAAATGAGCAGTTCTTC. This encodes CASSLSGLASNEQFF.

This clone was detected a few times. The V and J genes are TRBV11-1 and TRBJ2-3; D perhaps matches TRBD2 (6 bases). Trimming took 1 base from V and 12 from J, leaving 14 bases between them. The CDR3 extends over 13 amino acids. Looked up from germline, CDR1 is SGHAT and CDR2 is FQDESV (reference sequence). CDR3: CASSLGSGTLQYF. DNA for the CDR3: TGTGCCAGCAGCTTAGGTTCCGGGACTCTACAGTATTTT. Using reference TRBV11-1 and TRBJ2-3 for the parts outside the CDR3, the full variable domain is EAEVAQSPRYKITEKSQAVAFWCDPISGHATLYWYRQILGQGPELLVQFQDESVVDDSQLPKDRFSAERLKGVDSTLKIQPAELGDSAMYLCASSLGSGTLQYFGPGTRLTVL.

The J gene is TRBJ1-1, the V gene TRBV15; D may be TRBD1 (6 bases). This CDR3 is 14 amino acids long. From germline, CDR1 is LNHNV and CDR2 YYDKDF (reference sequence). V gave up 0 bases and J gave up 10 bases, with 15 bases separating them. The chain's CDR3 is CATSRDLQGQSAFF. The CDR3 DNA is TGTGCCACCAGCAGAGATCTACAGGGCCAATCAGCTTTCTTT. The full variable domain, rest sourced from reference TRBV15 and TRBJ1-1, is DAMVIQNPRYQVTQFGKPVTLSCSQTLNHNVMYWYQQKSSQAPKLLFHYYDKDFNNEADTPDNFQSRRPNTSFCFLDIRSPGLGDTAMYLCATSRDLQGQSAFFGQGTRLTVV.

The chain employs TRBV27 and TRBJ1-5; D uncertain. The germline V gene has CDR1 MNHEY and CDR2 SMNVEV (reference sequence). This CDR3 region has 16 residues. Trimming took off 3 bases at V and 2 bases at J, with 14 bases between the two ends. The CDR3 region has the DNA TGTGCCAGCAGTTTCCTCGGGGAGGGAGGCAATCAGCCCCAGCATTTT. It yields the protein CASSFLGEGGNQPQHF.

This clone came up a few times. The chain uses TRBV28 and TRBJ2-3; possible D gene TRBD1, 6 bases. The CDR3 extends over 13 amino acids. With 5 bases removed from V and 6 bases from J, the gap between germline ends came to 12 bases. The germline gives CDR1 MDHEN, CDR2 SYDVKM. The CDR3 DNA sequence: TGTGCCAGCAGTCCACAGGGTACCGATACGCAGTATTTT. It encodes CASSPQGTDTQYF.

There are a few counts of this clone. The chain couples TRBV4-2 to TRBJ2-3; 8 bases line up with TRBD2. The CDR3 totals 17 residues. Germline-derived CDR1 and CDR2 are LGHNA and YNFKEQ. V gave up 0 bases and J gave up 7 bases; unmatched junction bases: 12. CDR3 bases: TGTGCCAGCAGCCAAGAAACAGCGGGGGCCAGCATGAATACGCAGTATTTT. Translated: CASSQETAGASMNTQYF.

CDR3 sequence: CASSLSPRHLSWDTEAFF. For the CDR3, the DNA is TGTGCCAGCAGCTTATCCCCACGACACCTATCCTGGGACACTGAAGCTTTCTTT. This chain connects TRBV7-3 to TRBJ1-1; the D is unclear. The length of the CDR3 is 18 residues. Germline loops: CDR1 SGHTA, CDR2 FQGTGA. The V end lost 2 bases, the J end lost 3 bases, and 22 bases lay between the germline ends. The full variable domain, in which reference TRBV7-3 and TRBJ1-1 provide the parts outside the CDR3, is GAGVSQTPSNKVTEKGKYVELRCDPISGHTALYWYRQSLGQGPEFLIYFQGTGAADDSGLPNDRFFAVRPEGSVSTLKIQRTERGDSAVYLCASSLSPRHLSWDTEAFFGQGTRLTVV.

This clone appeared a few times. The chain carries TRBV11-2 and TRBJ1-6, with D unclear. Germline V gene data show CDR1 as SGHAT and CDR2 as FQNNGV. V dropped 1 base and J dropped 14 bases, with 9 bases sitting between them. CDR3 length: 12 amino acids. CDR3 nucleotides: TGTGCCAGCAGCTTAGCAGAGGGCTCCCTCCACTTT. Translation: CASSLAEGSLHF.

The rearrangement uses TRBV10-3 and TRBJ1-2; D uncertain. The germline CDR1 and CDR2 sequences are ENHRY and SYGVKD. The CDR3 runs 13 residues. Between the trimmed V and J ends, which lost 4 bases and 6 bases, there was a span of 12 bases. The DNA of the CDR3 is TGTGCCATCAGTGTGGTAGGGAGGGATGGCTACACCTTC. This sequence encodes CAISVVGRDGYTF.

This clone appeared many times. V and J are TRBV28 and TRBJ2-7; TRBD1 matches 10 bases. After removal of 5 bases from V and 0 bases from J, the junction contained 10 bases not matched to a gene. Germline lookup yields CDR1 MDHEN and CDR2 SYDVKM. There are 17 residues in the CDR3. CDR3 DNA: TGTGCCAGCAGTCCCCTTGGACAGGGGGAAAGCTCCTACGAGCAGTACTTC. Translating gives CASSPLGQGESSYEQYF.

The CDR3 nucleotides are TGTGCCAGCAGCCGGGGACAGGCGATCTATGGCTACACCTTC. It is translated as CASSRGQAIYGYTF. The chain is built from TRBV6-5 and TRBJ1-2; TRBD1 matches at 8 bases. V shed 6 bases and J 4 bases; nucleotides not matched to a gene: 7. CDR1 and CDR2 (germline): MNHEY, SVGAGI. The CDR3 consists of 14 residues.

The CDR3 sequence: CASSQDRTSAGENEQFF. CDR3 nucleotide sequence: TGCGCCAGCAGCCAAGATAGGACATCGGCAGGGGAAAATGAGCAGTTCTTC. The gene calls are TRBV4-1 and TRBJ2-1; D is possibly TRBD1 (6 bases). CDR3 length: 17 amino acids. Trimming shortened V by 0 bases and J by 7 bases, and 19 bases separated the two germline ends. Germline assignment: CDR1 MGHRA and CDR2 YSYEKL.

This clone occurred a few times. V gene TRBV4-1 combines with J gene TRBJ2-7, with 8 bases matching TRBD2. V shed 0 bases and J 3 bases; nucleotides not matched to a gene: 4. Looked up from germline, CDR1 is MGHRA and CDR2 is YSYEKL. The CDR3 is 15 amino acids. The DNA for the CDR3 is TGCGCCAGCAGCCAAGACCCGGGAGGGGTCTACGAGCAGTACTTC. This codes for CASSQDPGGVYEQYF.